The following is a TCR beta chain sequence with its context. Its antigen is as yet unknown. A read error is likely here: a far larger clone is one base away. The CDR3 totals 15 residues. The germline V gene has CDR1 MNHEY and CDR2 SMNVEV (reference sequence). V was trimmed by 6 bases and J by 4 bases, leaving 18 bases between them. The sample comes from a study of regulatory T cells in long-lasting Graves disease. Researchers made TCR beta libraries by using iRepertoire HTBI primers and running Arm-PCR on CDR3 regions. TCRdb passed the multiplex PCR reads through MiXCR, listing each CDR3 protein once. The sample includes 240,000 or so distinct CDR3 sequences, about 19% of them seen just once. Study-level results: Persistent patients shared 2,741 public clonotypes among themselves. Newly diagnosed patients shared fewer, at roughly 900.

Time point: newly diagnosed GD, antithyroid drugs for less than 3 months. Researchers made the TCR library from RNA that was extracted from PBMCs. J is TRBJ2-5 and V is TRBV27; no clear D gene. This sequence was found in a female donor with Graves disease. The input for sequencing was peripheral blood mononuclear cells (PBMCs), taken at new diagnosis, from a patient treated with antithyroid drugs. The CDR3 DNA reads as TGTGCCAGCAGCCAGGTTTTTCAGCGACGAGAGACCCAGTACTTC. Protein product: CASSQVFQRRETQYF.